These 29 T cell receptor beta chains were all obtained from the same sample, sequenced in a study of T-cell memory formation after mild COVID-19. TCRdb re-called the 5' RACE reads through MiXCR, storing one row per CDR3 protein. Among about 400,000 distinct CDR3 sequences listed, around 24% were seen once. The sample taken for sequencing was PBMCs or a T cell subset sorted from them (not recorded which). The receptor set was obtained from an adult woman who had mild COVID-19 (a few samples of this study predate the infection). Cell type and time point are not known.

This clonotype appeared a single time. The rearrangement joins TRBV12-3 or TRBV12-4 to TRBJ2-7; possibly TRBD1 or TRBD2 for D (5 bases each). The CDR3 covers 17 residues. V lost 4 bases, J lost 2 bases, and 21 bases lay in between. CDR3 nucleotide sequence: TGTGCCAGCAGTTCCACCCCTGCAGGGCTTAGCGCCTACGAGCAGTACTTC. It specifies CASSSTPAGLSAYEQYF.

V gene TRBV4-1 combines with J gene TRBJ2-7; 8 bases fit TRBD1. There are 16 residues in the CDR3. CDR1 and CDR2 from the germline V gene are MGHRA and YSYEKL. V dropped 0 bases and J dropped 0; count of bases not matched to a gene: 4. CDR3 region: CASSQEDRASSYEQYF. CDR3 coding DNA: TGCGCCAGCAGCCAAGAGGACAGGGCGAGCTCCTACGAGCAGTACTTC.

There are a few counts of this clonotype. The DNA of the CDR3 is TGTGCCAGCAGCCAAGGGCTATCGGGATTCTCCTACGAGCAGTACTTC. This sequence encodes CASSQGLSGFSYEQYF. V usage is TRBV3-1 and J usage is TRBJ2-7, with D perhaps matching TRBD2 (5 bases). The CDR3 extends over 16 amino acids. CDR1 LGHDT and CDR2 YNNKEL come from the germline V gene (reference sequence). Trimming shortened V by 1 base and J by 0 bases, and 13 bases separated the two germline ends.

This sequence joins TRBV6-5 and TRBJ2-7; weak D call: TRBD2 (7 bases). The CDR3 extends over 15 amino acids. V lost 4 bases, J lost 5 bases, and 18 bases lay in between. Germline-derived CDR1 and CDR2 are MNHEY and SVGAGI. The CDR3 nucleotides are TGTGCCAGCAGTTCCCTGGGGGGGCCCCCCAACGAGCAGTACTTC. It specifies CASSSLGGPPNEQYF.

This clonotype was counted a few times. V is TRBV28 and J is TRBJ2-2; TRBD2 might be the D (6 bases). Germline V CDR1 and CDR2: MDHEN, SYDVKM. Trimming removed 2 bases from V and 1 base from J, with 17 bases in between. This CDR3 spans 18 amino acids. Here the CDR3 DNA reads TGTGCCAGCAGTTTAAAGGGACTTTCGATAGTGAACACCGGGGAGCTGTTTTTT. It codes for CASSLKGLSIVNTGELFF. Full variable domain (remainder filled in from reference TRBV28 and TRBJ2-2): DVKVTQSSRYLVKRTGEKVFLECVQDMDHENMFWYRQDPGLGLRLIYFSYDVKMKEKGDIPEGYSVSREKKERFSLILESASTNQTSMYLCASSLKGLSIVNTGELFFGEGSRLTVL.

The sample holds a few counts of this clonotype. J is TRBJ2-7 and V is TRBV30; D is ambiguous. The CDR3 totals 11 residues. Trimming removed 0 bases from V and 10 bases from J, with 10 bases in between. The germline V gene has CDR1 GTSNPN and CDR2 SVGIG (reference sequence). The CDR3 protein is CAWSVGYLQYF. CDR3 in DNA: TGTGCCTGGAGTGTAGGTTATCTCCAGTACTTC. Full variable domain (remainder filled in from reference TRBV30 and TRBJ2-7): SQTIHQWPATLVQPVGSPLSLECTVEGTSNPNLYWYRQAAGRGLQLLFYSVGIGQISSEVPQNLSASRPQDRQFILSSKKLLLSDSGFYLCAWSVGYLQYFGPGTRLTVT.

The J gene is TRBJ1-2, the V gene TRBV20-1; 9 bases are a match to TRBD1. Germline V gene lookup returns CDR1 DFQATT and CDR2 SNEGSKA (reference sequence). The CDR3 loop spans 15 amino acids. V shed 0 bases, J shed 2 bases, and the junction held 4 bases outside the gene matches. The CDR3, as DNA: TGCAGTGCTAGAGAGAGGGGACAGGGCAACTATGGCTACACCTTC. This encodes CSARERGQGNYGYTF.

CDR3 loop: CASSHQGGSYNEQFF. The CDR3 DNA sequence: TGCGCCAGCAGCCACCAGGGGGGGTCCTACAATGAGCAGTTCTTC. The chain is built from TRBV5-1 and TRBJ2-1; D assignment may be TRBD1 or TRBD2 (7 bases each). This CDR3 contains 15 residues. Per the germline V gene, CDR1 is SGHRS and CDR2 is YFSETQ. V was trimmed by 4 bases and J by 1 base, leaving 12 bases between them.

The rearrangement joins TRBV30 to TRBJ2-7; D gene uncertain. Germline CDR1 and CDR2: GTSNPN and SVGIG (reference sequence). This CDR3 region has 14 residues. Trimming cost V 1 base and J 2 bases, with 12 bases left between them. The CDR3 reads CAWSALSGAYEQYF. The CDR3 DNA follows: TGTGCCTGGAGTGCACTTAGTGGGGCCTACGAGCAGTACTTC.

This clonotype appeared many times. The J gene is TRBJ2-3, the V gene TRBV12-3 or TRBV12-4, with D perhaps matching TRBD2 (6 bases). Trimming removed 7 bases at V and 6 bases at J, with 14 bases between. This CDR3 region has 13 residues. The CDR3 loop reads CASTRLVGDTQYF. CDR3 DNA: TGTGCCAGCACCCGACTAGTTGGGGATACGCAGTATTTT.

This clonotype has more than one count but fewer than ten. The chain has TRBV4-3 and TRBJ1-1; D gene unclear. The V gene lost 1 base and the J gene lost 1 base, with 19 bases spanning the gap. This CDR3 comprises 18 residues. The germline V gene has CDR1 LGHNA and CDR2 YSLEER. The CDR3 sequence: CASSQVTGDGWGNTEAFF. In DNA, the CDR3 is TGCGCCAGCAGCCAAGTGACGGGCGATGGGTGGGGGAACACTGAAGCTTTCTTT.

Only a few counts were recorded for this clonotype. V gene TRBV27 combines with J gene TRBJ2-1; D possibly corresponds to TRBD1 (6 bases). The CDR3 runs 14 residues. Germline V gene sequence: CDR1 MNHEY, CDR2 SMNVEV (reference sequence). Trimming took off 6 bases at V and 9 bases at J, with 18 bases between the two ends. Here the CDR3 reads CASRGLQGDSEQFF. Written as DNA, the CDR3 is TGTGCCAGCAGGGGGTTACAGGGAGACAGTGAGCAGTTCTTC.

V usage is TRBV6-5 and J usage is TRBJ2-1; D is possibly TRBD2 (6 bases). The ends were cut back, 6 bases at V and 2 bases at J, with 14 bases in the middle. Germline CDR1 is MNHEY and CDR2 is SVGAGI. The CDR3 spans 15 residues. Written as DNA, the CDR3 is TGTGCCAGCAGGAAACTAGCCCCCGCCTACAATGAGCAGTTCTTC. Translation: CASRKLAPAYNEQFF.

V usage is TRBV5-1 and J usage is TRBJ1-2; TRBD1 might be the D (6 bases). The CDR3 is 15 amino acids. Per the germline V gene, CDR1 is SGHRS and CDR2 is YFSETQ. The germline V and J ends were trimmed by 0 bases and 8 bases, with 17 bases remaining between them. The CDR3 spells CASSLASPHREGYTF. CDR3 nucleotide sequence: TGCGCCAGCAGCTTGGCCTCCCCCCACAGGGAAGGCTACACCTTC.

As for this clonotype: An end of the junction does not agree with germline; a read error may underlie this. The chain is built from TRBV5-4 and TRBJ1-1; 7 bases are a match to TRBD1. The germline V gene has CDR1 SGHNT and CDR2 YYREEE (reference sequence). The CDR3 runs 15 residues. The CDR3, as DNA: TGTGCCAGCAGCTTGCCGACAGGGATGAAGACTGAAGCTTTCTTT. It codes for CASSLPTGMKTEAFF.

This clonotype was seen a few times. The chain joins TRBV7-9 to TRBJ1-2; D unresolved. Germline V lookup: CDR1 SEHNR, CDR2 FQNEAQ (reference sequence). The V gene lost 11 bases and the J gene lost 4 bases, with 23 bases spanning the gap. The CDR3 totals 15 residues. The CDR3 loop is CALTGFGRTVYGYTF. In DNA, the CDR3 is TGTGCCCTCACCGGGTTCGGGCGAACTGTCTATGGCTACACCTTC.

The chain links TRBV5-1 to TRBJ1-3, with a tentative D call TRBD1 (5 bases). Trimming left V 5 bases short and J 4 bases short, with 13 bases between. The CDR3 extends over 14 amino acids. Germline lookup yields CDR1 SGHRS and CDR2 YFSETQ. The CDR3 reads CASRPLGVGNTIYF. CDR3 in DNA: TGCGCCAGCAGACCGTTGGGGGTCGGAAACACCATATATTTT.

This clonotype came up a few times. The chain couples TRBV11-3 to TRBJ2-1, with 9 positions matching TRBD2. The CDR3 totals 16 residues. Germline CDR1 reads SGHNT; CDR2 reads YENEEA. The trim removed 2 bases at V and 7 bases at J, leaving 9 bases unmatched. The CDR3 bases are TGTGCCAGCAGCTTATGGGCGGGAGGGCCTGGAAATGAGCAGTTCTTC. Amino acid sequence: CASSLWAGGPGNEQFF.

V is TRBV11-3 and J is TRBJ2-7; tentative D call: TRBD1 (6 bases). The ends were cut back, 5 bases at V and 6 bases at J, with 14 bases in the middle. The CDR3 loop spans 13 amino acids. Germline V CDR1 and CDR2: SGHNT, YENEEA. CDR3 region: CASSHPQGIEQYF. CDR3 nucleotide sequence: TGTGCCAGCAGCCATCCGCAGGGGATCGAGCAGTACTTC.

This clonotype was seen just once. This chain joins TRBV27 and TRBJ2-2; D not resolved. Germline loops: CDR1 MNHEY, CDR2 SMNVEV (reference sequence). The CDR3 is made up of 14 amino acids. The V and J ends lost 6 bases and 7 bases respectively, with 15 bases between them. The CDR3 here is CASSLDSWGGELFF. The DNA of the CDR3 is TGTGCCAGCAGCTTAGACTCTTGGGGCGGGGAGCTGTTTTTT.

The chain uses TRBV29-1 and TRBJ1-2; 9 positions match TRBD1. The ends lost 7 bases at V and 5 bases at J; junction bases unmatched: 8. CDR3 length equals 13 residues. Germline CDR1 is SQVTM and CDR2 is ANQGSEA. For the CDR3, the DNA is TGCAGCGGTAGGACAGGGGTGGAGTATGGCTACACCTTC. Its protein is CSGRTGVEYGYTF.

The V and J genes are TRBV7-9 and TRBJ2-7; possibly TRBD2 for D (6 bases). Germline V CDR1 and CDR2: SEHNR, FQNEAQ (reference sequence). The CDR3 has 15 amino acids. V lost 1 base to trimming and J lost 6 bases, with 16 bases between them. The CDR3 loop is CASSLEQLRGSEQYF. DNA of the CDR3: TGTGCCAGCAGCTTAGAGCAGCTTCGGGGGAGCGAGCAGTACTTC.

The sample holds many counts of this clonotype. The chain links TRBV10-3 to TRBJ2-7, with D perhaps assigned TRBD1 or TRBD2 (6 bases each). The CDR3 has 14 amino acids. Trimming took off 8 bases at V and 7 bases at J, with 21 bases between the two ends. Germline V lookup: CDR1 ENHRY, CDR2 SYGVKD. Here the CDR3 DNA reads TGTGCCATCGGGGACTCACAGGGTACGGGGGAGCAGTACTTC. Translated: CAIGDSQGTGEQYF.

This chain links TRBV5-6 with TRBJ1-6; D uncertain. V gave up 0 bases and J gave up 5 bases, with 6 bases separating them. Per germline, CDR1 SGHDT and CDR2 YYEEEE. The CDR3 sequence is 14 residues long. The CDR3, as DNA: TGTGCCAGCAGCTTGGGCAGAAATAATTCACCCCTCCACTTT. Its translation: CASSLGRNNSPLHF.

This clonotype was detected only a few times. The rearrangement joins TRBV24-1 to TRBJ1-3, with D possibly being TRBD1 (5 bases). The CDR3 is 15 residues long. The germline V and J ends were trimmed by 2 bases and 2 bases, with 9 bases remaining between them. The germline V gene has CDR1 KGHDR and CDR2 SFDVKD. The CDR3 DNA reads TGTGCCACCAGTGATTCCAGGGTTCCTGGAAACACCATATATTTT. The encoded protein is CATSDSRVPGNTIYF.

This clonotype was seen a few times. The CDR3 loop is CSARAQRGRTDTQYF. The DNA of the CDR3 is TGCAGTGCTAGAGCCCAACGGGGTCGGACAGATACGCAGTATTTT. The rearrangement uses TRBV20-1 and TRBJ2-3; TRBD2 is a possible D gene (5 bases). This CDR3 spans 15 amino acids. Germline assignment: CDR1 DFQATT and CDR2 SNEGSKA (reference sequence). Trimming pared 1 base from V and 3 bases from J, leaving 14 bases between.

The rearrangement uses TRBV7-6 and TRBJ2-2, with D possibly being TRBD2 (6 bases). The germline V and J ends were trimmed by 7 bases and 4 bases, with 13 bases remaining between them. This CDR3 region has 14 residues. Germline values: CDR1 SGHVS, CDR2 FNYEAQ. CDR3 in amino acids: CASTDRGSTGELFF. The CDR3 coding sequence is TGTGCCAGCACAGACCGGGGGAGCACCGGGGAGCTGTTTTTT.

This clonotype was counted only a few times. V usage is TRBV7-8 and J usage is TRBJ2-1, with 8 bases aligning to TRBD2. Germline values: CDR1 SGHVS, CDR2 FQNEAQ. The CDR3 runs to 16 residues. V lost 3 bases and J lost 4; bases outside the gene matches: 8. The CDR3 DNA reads TGTGCCAGCAGCTTTGGTTCTAGCGGGCGGTACAATGAGCAGTTCTTC. It codes for CASSFGSSGRYNEQFF.

This clonotype was seen a few times. The V call is TRBV20-1, the J call TRBJ2-5, with TRBD1 as a possible D gene (6 bases). The CDR3 loop spans 12 amino acids. V dropped 6 bases and J dropped 2 bases, with 10 bases sitting between them. Germline CDR1 is DFQATT and CDR2 is SNEGSKA (reference sequence). CDR3 in amino acids: CSARGQQETQYF. As DNA, the CDR3 is TGCAGTGCCCGAGGACAGCAAGAGACCCAGTACTTC.